Sequencing of this T cell receptor beta chain was carried out in a study of T cell responses to AZD1222 COVID-19 vaccine. The study's findings and limits: Repertoires were sampled only after the peak T cell response. White British people made up most donors, females outnumbered males, and clonal diversity was possibly underestimated.

The germline V and J ends were trimmed by 3 bases and 1 base, with 10 bases remaining between them. There are 14 residues in the CDR3. Germline V lookup: CDR1 SGHNT, CDR2 YYREEE (reference sequence). As regards this clone: What it binds is unknown.

Profiling relied on immunoSEQ multiplex PCR, and the TCRdb table lists in-frame clones only, not all of them. The table has about 110,000 clones, roughly 89% seen once. The V gene is TRBV5-4, the J gene TRBJ1-1; D might be TRBD1 (6 bases). Source: peripheral blood, taken 28 days after the second AZD1222 dose. The clonotype originates from an adult who received the AZD1222 COVID-19 vaccine. The DNA of the CDR3 is TGTGCCAGCAGCTCCAGGGGAGGGAACACTGAAGCTTTCTTT. Protein product: CASSSRGGNTEAFF.